These T cell receptor beta chains were read from a single sample in a study of shared clonotypes between healthy human individuals. Clones were read by immunoSEQ multiplex PCR, and TCRdb kept only the in-frame ones, dropping some. This table has about half a million clones, 81% appearing once. Sequencing was done on a sample of PBMCs. The receptors were sampled from a woman aged 35 to 49 in good health. Some clones in this sample may be carry-over from other donors' samples. Both conserved end residues are part of each CDR3. The D gene is left open where the match is weak. Clone sizes are given selectively: once, few, many, or a class where the clone is expanded.

j_call,v_call,d_call,clone_size,cdr3_nt,cdr3_aa
TRBJ2-5,TRBV27,-,-,TGTGCCAGCAGCTCGCCAAGGGAGACCCAGTACTTC,CASSSPRETQYF
TRBJ2-7,TRBV27,TRBD2,-,TGTGCCAGCACCCCCCGGGGAGGGCCCTACGAGCAGTACTTC,CASTPRGGPYEQYF
TRBJ2-2,TRBV6-1,TRBD1,few,TGTGCCAGCAGTCCGGGACAGGGGTTGCCCGGGGAGCTGTTTTTT,CASSPGQGLPGELFF
TRBJ2-5,TRBV28,-,-,TGTGCCAGCAGTCTCCCCTCATTGGGGGAGACCCAGTACTTC,CASSLPSLGETQYF
TRBJ2-7,TRBV16,-,-,TGTGCCAGCAGCCAACACAGCGCCTACGAGCAGTACTTC,CASSQHSAYEQYF
TRBJ2-3,TRBV13,-,-,TGTGCCAGCAGCTTAGAACTAGAAACAGATACGCAGTATTTT,CASSLELETDTQYF
TRBJ2-5,TRBV7-2,TRBD2,-,TGTGCCAGCAGCCCCCGTGGGGGGGGGCAAGAGACCCAGTACTTC,CASSPRGGGQETQYF
TRBJ1-1,TRBV6-1,-,-,TGTGCCATCAGTGAGTCAATACAGGGAGGGACTGAAGCTTTCTTT,CAISESIQGGTEAFF
TRBJ1-1,TRBV28,-,-,TGTGCCAGCAGGCATCAGGGGAACACTGAAGCTTTCTTT,CASRHQGNTEAFF
TRBJ2-7,TRBV6-6,TRBD2,-,TGTGCCAGCAAAGATAGCGGGGGGAACTACGAGCAGTACTTC,CASKDSGGNYEQYF
TRBJ1-2,TRBV19,-,-,TGTGCCAGCACGCCGGGCCTGGAATATGGCTACACCTTC,CASTPGLEYGYTF
TRBJ2-1,TRBV29-1,TRBD1,-,TGCAGCGTTGAAAGAGGGGACAGGGTCCTAAATGAGCAGTTCTTC,CSVERGDRVLNEQFF
TRBJ1-5,TRBV28,-,-,TGTGCCAGCAGTTTCCCAGAATTGAGATTTCAGCCCCAGCATTTT,CASSFPELRFQPQHF
TRBJ2-7,TRBV11-2,-,-,TGTGCCAGCAGCTTAGATCGGGTCATCTCCTACGAGCAGTACTTC,CASSLDRVISYEQYF
TRBJ2-1,TRBV28,-,-,TGTGCCAGCAGACCCAACCAAGTTGGTGAGCAGTTCTTC,CASRPNQVGEQFF
TRBJ1-2,TRBV7-9,TRBD1,-,TGTGCCAGCGTCGGGACAGGCGCCCAGACCGGCTACACCTTC,CASVGTGAQTGYTF
TRBJ1-1,TRBV29-1,-,-,TGCAGCGTTGTTGTGGGGCTGAACACTGAAGCTTTCTTT,CSVVVGLNTEAFF
TRBJ2-3,TRBV28,-,-,TGTGCCAGCAGTTTAACCTTTTGGGGGACTGGGACAGATACGCAGTATTTT,CASSLTFWGTGTDTQYF